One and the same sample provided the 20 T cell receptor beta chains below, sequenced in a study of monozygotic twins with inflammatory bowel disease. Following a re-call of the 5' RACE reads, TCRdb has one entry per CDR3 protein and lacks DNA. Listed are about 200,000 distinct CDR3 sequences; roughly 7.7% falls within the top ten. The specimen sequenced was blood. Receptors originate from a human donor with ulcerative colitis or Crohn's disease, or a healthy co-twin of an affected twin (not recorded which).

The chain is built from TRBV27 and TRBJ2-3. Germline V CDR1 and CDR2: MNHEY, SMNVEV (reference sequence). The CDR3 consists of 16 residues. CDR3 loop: CASSFGLTGYADTQYF.

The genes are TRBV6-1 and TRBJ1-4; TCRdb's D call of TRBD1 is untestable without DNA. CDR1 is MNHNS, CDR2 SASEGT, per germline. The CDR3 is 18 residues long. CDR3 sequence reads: CASSPGTGGLPTNEKLFF.

The CDR3 sequence: CASSNALGQNLRGYTF. The chain links TRBV6-1 to TRBJ1-2; lacking DNA, the TRBD1 call made by TCRdb goes unchecked. Germline CDR1 reads MNHNS; CDR2 reads SASEGT. The CDR3 runs to 16 residues.

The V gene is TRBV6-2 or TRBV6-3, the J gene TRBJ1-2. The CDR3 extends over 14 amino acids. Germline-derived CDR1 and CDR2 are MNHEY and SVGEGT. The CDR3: CASSRRTAIYGYTF.

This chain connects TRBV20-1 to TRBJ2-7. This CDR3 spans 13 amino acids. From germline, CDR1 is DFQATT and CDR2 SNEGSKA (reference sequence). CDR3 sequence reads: CSGVQILSYEQYF.

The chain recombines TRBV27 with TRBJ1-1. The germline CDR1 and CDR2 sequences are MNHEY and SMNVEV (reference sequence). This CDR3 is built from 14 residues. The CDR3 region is CASTPRAMNTEAFF.

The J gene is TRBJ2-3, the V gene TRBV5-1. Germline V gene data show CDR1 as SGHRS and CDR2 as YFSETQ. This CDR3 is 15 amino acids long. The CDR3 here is CASSLGVISTDTQYF.

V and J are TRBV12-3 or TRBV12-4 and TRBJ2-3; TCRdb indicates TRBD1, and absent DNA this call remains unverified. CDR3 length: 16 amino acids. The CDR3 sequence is CASASSGSYTTDTQYF.

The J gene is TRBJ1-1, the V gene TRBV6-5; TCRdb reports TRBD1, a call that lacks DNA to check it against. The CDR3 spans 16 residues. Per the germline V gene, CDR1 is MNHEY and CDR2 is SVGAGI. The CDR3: CASSYSGSGLYTEAFF.

The CDR3 reads CASSSYGEYNEQFF. The gene calls are TRBV7-3 and TRBJ2-1. In germline, CDR1 is SGHTA, CDR2 FQGTGA. This CDR3 region has 14 residues.

The CDR3 region is CASSQDRGGWTGELFF. The chain combines TRBV4-3 with TRBJ2-2; TCRdb calls TRBD1, which cannot be checked without DNA. CDR1 is LGHNA, CDR2 YSLEER, per germline. The CDR3 consists of 16 residues.

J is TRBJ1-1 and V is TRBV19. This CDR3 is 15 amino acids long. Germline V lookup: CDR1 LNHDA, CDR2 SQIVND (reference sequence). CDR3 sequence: CASFPNGGTGTEAFF.

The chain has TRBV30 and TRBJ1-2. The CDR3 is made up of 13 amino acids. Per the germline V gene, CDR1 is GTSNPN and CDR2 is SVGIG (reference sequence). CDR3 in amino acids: CAWSVTGFDGYTF. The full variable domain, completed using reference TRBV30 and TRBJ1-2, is SQTIHQWPATLVQPVGSPLSLECTVEGTSNPNLYWYRQAAGRGLQLLFYSVGIGQISSEVPQNLSASRPQDRQFILSSKKLLLSDSGFYLCAWSVTGFDGYTFGSGTRLTVV.

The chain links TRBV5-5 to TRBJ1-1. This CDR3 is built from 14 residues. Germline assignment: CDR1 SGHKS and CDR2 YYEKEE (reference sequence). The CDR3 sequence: CASSLIGMNTEAFF.

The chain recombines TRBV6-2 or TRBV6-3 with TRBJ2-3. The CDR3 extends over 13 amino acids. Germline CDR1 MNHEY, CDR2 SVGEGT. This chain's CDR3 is CASSGLEHDTQYF.

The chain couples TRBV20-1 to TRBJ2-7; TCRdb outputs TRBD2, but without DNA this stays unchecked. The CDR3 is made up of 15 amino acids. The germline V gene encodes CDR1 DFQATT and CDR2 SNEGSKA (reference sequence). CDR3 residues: CSARTPGLAVGEQYF.

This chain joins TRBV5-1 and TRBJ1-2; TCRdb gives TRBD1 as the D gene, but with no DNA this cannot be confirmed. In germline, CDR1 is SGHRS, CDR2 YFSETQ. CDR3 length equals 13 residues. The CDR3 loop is CASSATGDYGYTF.

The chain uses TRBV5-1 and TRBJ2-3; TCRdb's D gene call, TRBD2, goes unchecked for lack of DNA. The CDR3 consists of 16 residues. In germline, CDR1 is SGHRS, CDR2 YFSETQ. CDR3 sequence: CASSLTPGLEADTQYF.

The CDR3: CSATEGVQPQHF. This sequence joins TRBV20-1 and TRBJ1-5; TCRdb reports TRBD1, a call that lacks DNA to check it against. This CDR3 has 12 residues. Germline V gene lookup returns CDR1 DFQATT and CDR2 SNEGSKA (reference sequence).

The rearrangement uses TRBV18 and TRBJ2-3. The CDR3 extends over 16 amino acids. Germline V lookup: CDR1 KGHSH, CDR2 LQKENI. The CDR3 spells CASSTRSRLSTDTQYF. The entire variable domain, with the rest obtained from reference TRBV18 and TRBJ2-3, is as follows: NAGVMQNPRHLVRRRGQEARLRCSPMKGHSHVYWYRQLPEEGLKFMVYLQKENIIDESGMPKERFSAEFPKEGPSILRIQQVVRGDSAAYFCASSTRSRLSTDTQYFGPGTRLTVL.